This is a list of T cell receptor beta chains from one sample in a study of blood T cell repertoires in COVID-19. Clones were read by immunoSEQ multiplex PCR, and TCRdb kept only the in-frame ones, dropping some. The sample contains 160,000 or so clones, approximately 91% of which appear only once. Sequencing was carried out using peripheral blood. The receptors were gathered from a man aged 18 to 30 with acute or convalescent COVID-19. Both conserved end residues are part of each CDR3. Each record gives: J gene, clone size, V gene, D gene, CDR3 protein, CDR3 DNA. D genes are given only for firm matches. The size entry is marked missing in some rows and otherwise reads once, few, many or a size class.

TRBJ2-7 NA TRBV3-1/TRBV3-2 NA CASSLGPSGSSSYEQYF TGTGCCAGCAGCCTAGGCCCCTCGGGGTCTAGCTCCTACGAGCAGTACTTC
TRBJ1-4 NA TRBV5-6 NA CASSPGRTDLNEKLFF TGTGCCAGCAGCCCCGGCAGGACAGACCTTAATGAAAAACTGTTTTTT
TRBJ1-2 NA TRBV30 NA CAWSSPGGYTF TGTGCCTGGAGTAGTCCAGGGGGCTACACCTTC
TRBJ2-1 NA TRBV5-1 TRBD2 CASSFTSGSYEQFF TGCGCCAGCAGCTTCACTAGCGGGAGCTATGAGCAGTTCTTC
TRBJ1-6 NA TRBV27 NA CASSYVEGVTSPLHF TGTGCCAGCAGTTACGTCGAAGGGGTGACTTCACCCCTCCACTTT
TRBJ2-1 NA TRBV6-1 TRBD1 CASSEGQGQYNEQFF TGTGCCAGCAGTGAAGGGCAGGGACAGTACAATGAGCAGTTCTTC
TRBJ1-2 NA TRBV14 NA CASSQDTGSSRGYTF TGTGCCAGCAGCCAAGATACAGGGTCCTCTCGTGGCTACACCTTC
TRBJ2-2 once TRBV5-5 TRBD2 CASSFELAGGMGTGELFF TGTGCCAGCAGCTTTGAACTAGCGGGAGGAATGGGCACCGGGGAGCTGTTTTTT
TRBJ2-5 NA TRBV24-1 TRBD1 CATSADDRGFYF TGTGCCACCTCTGCCGACGACAGGGGTTTTTACTTC
TRBJ1-1 NA TRBV18 NA CASSPREGITEAFF TGTGCCAGCTCACCAAGGGAGGGGATCACTGAAGCTTTCTTT
TRBJ1-2 once TRBV2 NA CASSRQDTYGYTF TGTGCCAGCAGCCGACAGGACACCTATGGCTACACCTTC
TRBJ2-1 NA TRBV9 TRBD2 CASSVFTGGPWNEQFF TGTGCCAGCAGCGTGTTTACGGGGGGGCCGTGGAATGAGCAGTTCTTC
TRBJ1-2 NA TRBV19 TRBD1 CASRRDRTGLNYGYTF TGTGCCAGTAGACGAGATCGGACAGGGCTAAACTATGGCTACACCTTC
TRBJ1-4 NA TRBV19 TRBD1 CASRDSLNEKLFF TGTGCCAGCCGGGACAGCCTTAATGAAAAACTGTTTTTT
TRBJ2-7 NA TRBV7-2 NA CASSGVWENYEQYF TGTGCCAGCAGCGGAGTCTGGGAGAACTACGAGCAGTACTTC
TRBJ1-5 once TRBV2 NA CASSESTDNQPQHF TGTGCCAGCAGTGAAAGTACAGACAATCAGCCCCAGCATTTT
TRBJ2-1 NA TRBV5-5 NA CASSAAWRDNEQFF TGTGCCAGCAGCGCGGCGTGGAGGGACAATGAGCAGTTCTTC
TRBJ2-3 NA TRBV5-5 TRBD1 CASSLRTGWLSTDTQYF TGTGCCAGCAGCCTACGGACAGGGTGGCTAAGCACAGATACGCAGTATTTT
TRBJ2-5 NA TRBV28 NA CASSLTGGGQETQYF TGTGCCAGCAGTTTAACCGGGGGTGGCCAAGAGACCCAGTACTTC
TRBJ2-1 NA TRBV21-1 NA CASSKGGRGPWGEQFF TGTGCCAGCAGCAAAGGGGGAAGGGGGCCGTGGGGTGAGCAGTTCTTC
TRBJ1-1 NA TRBV7-9 NA CASSPPVGGNTEAFF TGTGCCAGCAGCCCACCGGTGGGAGGGAACACTGAAGCTTTCTTT
TRBJ1-5 NA TRBV5-6 NA CASSDAGGTDQPQHF TGTGCCAGCAGCGATGCCGGGGGGACGGATCAGCCCCAGCATTTT
TRBJ2-1 NA TRBV7-9 NA CASSPSSYNEQFF TGTGCCAGCAGCCCGAGCTCCTACAATGAGCAGTTCTTC
TRBJ2-7 NA TRBV29-1 TRBD1 CSVNLNDRGRSYEQYF TGCAGCGTCAACCTAAATGACAGGGGGCGAAGCTACGAGCAGTACTTC
TRBJ2-7 NA TRBV6-5 NA CASSRQATSYEQYF TGTGCCAGCAGTAGACAGGCGACGTCCTACGAGCAGTACTTC
TRBJ1-3 NA TRBV5-1 TRBD1 CASSLGPTGDQGNTIYF TGCGCCAGCAGCTTGGGCCCTACAGGGGATCAGGGAAACACCATATATTTT
TRBJ2-3 NA TRBV6-2/TRBV6-3 NA CASSYRIAADTQYF TGTGCCAGCAGTTACCGCATTGCGGCAGATACGCAGTATTTT
TRBJ2-7 few TRBV25-1 NA CASSDLTYEQYF TGTGCCAGCAGTGACCTAACCTACGAGCAGTACTTC
TRBJ1-2 NA TRBV7-2 TRBD1 CASSLSTGRGYTF TGTGCCAGCAGCTTATCGACAGGGAGGGGCTACACCTTC
TRBJ1-1 NA TRBV27 NA CASHSQDSNTEAFF TGTGCCAGCCACTCCCAGGATTCGAACACTGAAGCTTTCTTT
TRBJ1-1 NA TRBV6-2/TRBV6-3 TRBD1 CASSPGDRGRGTEAFF TGTGCCAGCAGCCCTGGGGACAGGGGGCGAGGTACTGAAGCTTTCTTT
TRBJ1-1 NA TRBV5-1 NA CASSLGYGNTEAFF TGCGCCAGCAGCTTGGGGTACGGGAACACTGAAGCTTTCTTT
TRBJ2-7 once TRBV30 TRBD1 CAWSHGTGTTYEQYF TGTGCCTGGAGTCACGGGACAGGGACGACCTACGAGCAGTACTTC
TRBJ1-5 few TRBV21-1 NA CASSKSAGAPNQPQHF TGTGCCAGCAGCAAAAGCGCGGGGGCCCCGAATCAGCCCCAGCATTTT
TRBJ1-1 NA TRBV12-3/TRBV12-4 NA CASRRQTNTEAFF TGTGCCAGCAGAAGACAGACCAACACTGAAGCTTTCTTT
TRBJ2-7 NA TRBV29-1 TRBD1 CSVGDRGLYEQYF TGCAGCGTTGGGGACAGGGGGCTCTACGAGCAGTACTTC
TRBJ1-1 once TRBV5-1 TRBD1 CASSLARGLNTEAFF TGCGCCAGCAGCTTGGCCAGGGGGCTCAACACTGAAGCTTTCTTT
TRBJ1-1 NA TRBV5-6 TRBD1 CASSRGPGQGYSMGEAFF TGTGCCAGCAGCCGTGGACCGGGACAGGGGTATTCCATGGGTGAAGCTTTCTTT
TRBJ2-7 NA TRBV5-1 NA CASSFGTGAYEQYF TGCGCCAGCAGCTTCGGGACGGGGGCCTACGAGCAGTACTTC
TRBJ2-5 once TRBV6-5 TRBD1 CASSSGQGLETQYF TGTGCCAGCAGTTCTGGACAGGGGCTGGAGACCCAGTACTTC
TRBJ2-3 NA TRBV11-2 TRBD2 CASSPASGSFIDTQYF TGTGCCAGCAGCCCGGCTAGCGGGAGCTTTATAGATACGCAGTATTTT
TRBJ1-5 once TRBV9 NA CASSVGAGNQPQHF TGTGCCAGCAGCGTAGGCGCGGGCAATCAGCCCCAGCATTTT
TRBJ1-2 NA TRBV5-4 NA CASSFVQDYGYTF TGTGCCAGCAGCTTTGTACAGGACTATGGCTACACCTTC
TRBJ2-7 NA TRBV6-5 TRBD1 CASSVGTGAFGQYF TGTGCCAGCAGCGTCGGGACAGGTGCTTTCGGGCAGTACTTC
TRBJ1-3 NA TRBV4-1 NA CASSRDSGSGNTIYF TGCGCCAGCAGCCGCGACAGTGGCTCTGGAAACACCATATATTTT
TRBJ1-3 NA TRBV11-2 NA CASSPPGGIGNTIYF TGTGCCAGCAGCCCCCCCGGGGGTATAGGAAACACCATATATTTT
TRBJ1-6 few TRBV6-5 TRBD1 CATNPKQGDGSPLHF TGTGCCACGAACCCAAAGCAGGGGGATGGCTCACCCCTCCACTTT
TRBJ1-1 NA TRBV2 NA CASTLRWAADIMNTEAFF TGTGCCAGCACCCTCAGGTGGGCCGCTGACATCATGAACACTGAAGCTTTCTTT
TRBJ2-3 NA TRBV21-1 NA CASTRLLAGGPSTDTQYF TGTGCCAGCACCAGGCTACTAGCGGGGGGGCCTAGCACAGATACGCAGTATTTT
TRBJ1-4 once TRBV4-1 NA CASSPLLGAQEKLFF TGCGCCAGCAGCCCCCTTTTGGGGGCACAGGAAAAACTGTTTTTT
TRBJ2-5 NA TRBV6-2/TRBV6-3 NA CASSRPGAQYF TGTGCCAGCAGCCGACCGGGGGCCCAGTACTTC
TRBJ1-3 NA TRBV9 NA CASSVDGGRNTIYF TGTGCCAGCAGCGTAGACGGGGGGCGAAACACCATATATTTT
TRBJ1-5 NA TRBV27 NA CASSLWGTNQPQHF TGTGCCAGCAGTTTATGGGGCACAAATCAGCCCCAGCATTTT
TRBJ1-1 NA TRBV6-5 TRBD1 CASSYTQGVWTEAFF TGTGCCAGCAGTTACACACAGGGGGTTTGGACTGAAGCTTTCTTT
TRBJ1-5 NA TRBV2 NA CASQTGTLNQPQHF TGTGCCAGTCAGACAGGAACACTTAATCAGCCCCAGCATTTT
TRBJ2-1 NA TRBV30 TRBD2 CAWSGLAGGGNEQFF TGTGCCTGGAGTGGACTAGCGGGAGGGGGCAATGAGCAGTTCTTC
TRBJ1-2 NA TRBV7-9 TRBD1 CASSPGTDYGYTF TGTGCCAGCAGCCCCGGGACAGATTATGGCTACACCTTC
TRBJ1-1 NA TRBV11-2 NA CASSSPGGAYTEAFF TGTGCCAGCAGCTCCCCGGGAGGGGCGTATACTGAAGCTTTCTTT